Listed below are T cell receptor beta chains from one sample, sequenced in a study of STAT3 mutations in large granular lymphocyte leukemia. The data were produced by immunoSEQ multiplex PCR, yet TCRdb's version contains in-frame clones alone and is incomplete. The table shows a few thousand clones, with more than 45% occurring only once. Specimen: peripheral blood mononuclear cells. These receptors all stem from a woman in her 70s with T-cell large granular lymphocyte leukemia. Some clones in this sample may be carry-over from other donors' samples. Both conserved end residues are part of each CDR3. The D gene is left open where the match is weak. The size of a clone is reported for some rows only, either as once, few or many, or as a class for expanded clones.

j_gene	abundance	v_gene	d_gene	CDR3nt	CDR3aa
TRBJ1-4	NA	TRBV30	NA	TGTGCCTGGAGTGTACCCCGGAGGGTCGAAAAACTGTTTTTT	CAWSVPRRVEKLFF
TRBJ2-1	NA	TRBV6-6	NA	TGTGCCAGCCTCGGGAATGAGCAGTTCTTC	CASLGNEQFF
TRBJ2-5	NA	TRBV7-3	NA	TGTGCCAGCAGCTTACCGGGAGACGAGACCCAGTACTTC	CASSLPGDETQYF
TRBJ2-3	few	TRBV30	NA	TGTGCCTGGAGTGCGGCAAACACAGATACGCAGTATTTT	CAWSAANTDTQYF
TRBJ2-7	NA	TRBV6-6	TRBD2	TGTGCCAGCAGTTCCCGAGGGACTAGCGGGAGAGACGAGCAGTACTTC	CASSSRGTSGRDEQYF
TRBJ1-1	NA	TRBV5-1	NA	TGCGCCAGCAGCTTGGCCTCGGGGGTAGGTACTGAAGCTTTCTTT	CASSLASGVGTEAFF
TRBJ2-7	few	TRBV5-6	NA	TGTGCCAGCAGCTTGGCGGCAGGAGAGCAGTACTTC	CASSLAAGEQYF
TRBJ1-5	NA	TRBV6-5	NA	TGTGCCAGCAGTTATGATTCCCGGGGTGGACAGCCCCAGCATTTT	CASSYDSRGGQPQHF
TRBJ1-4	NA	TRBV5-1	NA	TGCGCCAGCAGTTTTCAGGGTTTGGAACTGTTTTTT	CASSFQGLELFF
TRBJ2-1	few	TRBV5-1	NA	TGCGCCAGCAGCGCCCGACTGAACAATGAGCAGTTCTTC	CASSARLNNEQFF
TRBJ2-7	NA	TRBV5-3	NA	TGTGCCAGAAGCTTGGGGTCCTACGAGCAGTACTTC	CARSLGSYEQYF
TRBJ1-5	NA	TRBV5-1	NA	TGCGCCAGCAGCCCCGACAGGTTCAATCAGCCCCAGCATTTT	CASSPDRFNQPQHF
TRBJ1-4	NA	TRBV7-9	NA	TGTGCCAGCAGCTTACAACTCAGGGGCACTAATGAAAAACTGTTTTTT	CASSLQLRGTNEKLFF
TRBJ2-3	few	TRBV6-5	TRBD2	TGTGCCAGCAGTTACGGGACTAGCCAGTACACAGATACGCAGTATTTT	CASSYGTSQYTDTQYF
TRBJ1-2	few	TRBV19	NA	TGTGCCAGTAGTTCTCAGACAGGTACCAACTATGGCTACACCTTC	CASSSQTGTNYGYTF
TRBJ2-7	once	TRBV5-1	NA	TGCGCCAGCAGCCCCGTGACAGGGAGTAGCGGGAAATACGAGCAGTACTTC	CASSPVTGSSGKYEQYF
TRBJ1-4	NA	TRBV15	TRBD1	TGTGCCACCAGCAGAGAGGACAGGGTGGGAGAAAAACTGTTTTTT	CATSREDRVGEKLFF
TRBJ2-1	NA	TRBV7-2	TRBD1	TGTGCCAGCAGCCCTCAGACAGGGGGCTATGAGCAGTTCTTC	CASSPQTGGYEQFF
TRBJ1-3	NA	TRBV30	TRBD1	TGTGCCTGGAGGGGGACAGGGAGCACCATATATTTT	CAWRGTGSTIYF
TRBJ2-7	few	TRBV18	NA	TGTGCCAGCTCATTGGGCAGACCGAGCGAGCAGTACTTC	CASSLGRPSEQYF
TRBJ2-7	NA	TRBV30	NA	TGTGCCTGGAGTGTATCCGGGGCCTACGAGCAGTACTTC	CAWSVSGAYEQYF
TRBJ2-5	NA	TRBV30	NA	TGTGCCTGGAGTGTATACAAGGGAGGAGAGACCCAGTACTTC	CAWSVYKGGETQYF
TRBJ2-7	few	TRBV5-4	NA	TGTGCCAGCAGCTTGGCCCCGTTAGGTCAGATCCCCTACGAGCAGTACTTC	CASSLAPLGQIPYEQYF
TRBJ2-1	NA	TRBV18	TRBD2	TGTGCCAGCTCACCACCGGCTAGCGGGAGCTCCTACAATGAGCAGTTCTTC	CASSPPASGSSYNEQFF
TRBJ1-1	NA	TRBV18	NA	TGTGCCAGCTCACCCGGGAGGAACACTGAAGCTTTCTTT	CASSPGRNTEAFF
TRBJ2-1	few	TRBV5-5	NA	TGTGCCAGCAGCTTGGGAGGGCCTTTGGATGAGCAGTTCTTC	CASSLGGPLDEQFF
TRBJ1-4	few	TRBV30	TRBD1	TGTGCCTGGGCGACAGGGTTACGGGAAAAACTGTTTTTT	CAWATGLREKLFF
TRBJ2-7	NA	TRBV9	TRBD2	TGTGCCAGCAGCGGGACTAGGGGTGAGCAGTACTTC	CASSGTRGEQYF
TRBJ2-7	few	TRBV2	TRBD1	TGTGCCAGCAGTGAAGCCGAGGGACAGGCCTACGAGCAGTACTTC	CASSEAEGQAYEQYF
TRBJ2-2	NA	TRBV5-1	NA	TGCGCCAGCAGCGACGGGGACATTGCCGGGGAGCTGTTTTTT	CASSDGDIAGELFF
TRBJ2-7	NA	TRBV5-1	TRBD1	TGCGCCAGCAGCTGGGAAACCGGGACAGGGACCGAGCAGTACTTC	CASSWETGTGTEQYF
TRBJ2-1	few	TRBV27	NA	TGTGCCAGCAGTTTATCAAGGGATACATACAATGAGCAGTTCTTC	CASSLSRDTYNEQFF
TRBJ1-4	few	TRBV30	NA	TGTGCCTGGAGTGTTACCCGGGCGGGAGAAAAACTGTTTTTT	CAWSVTRAGEKLFF
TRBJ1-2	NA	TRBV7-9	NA	TGTGCCAGCAGCCGACAGAATTCATTTCGTGGCTACACCTTC	CASSRQNSFRGYTF
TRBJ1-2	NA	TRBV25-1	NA	TGTGCCAGCAGACCACCCGCAAGCGGACCGCGCTATGGCTACACCTTC	CASRPPASGPRYGYTF
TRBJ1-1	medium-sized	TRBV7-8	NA	TGTGCCAGCAGCTTAACGGGGACGGTGAACACTGAAGCTTTCTTT	CASSLTGTVNTEAFF
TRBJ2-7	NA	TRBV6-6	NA	TGTGCCAGCACTCCGGACAGAGCCTACGAGCAGTACTTC	CASTPDRAYEQYF
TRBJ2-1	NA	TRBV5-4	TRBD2	TGTGCCAGCAGCCGGACTAGCGACACCTACAATGAGCAGTTCTTC	CASSRTSDTYNEQFF
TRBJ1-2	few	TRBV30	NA	TGTGCCTGGACAAAGACGGCCCGCTATGGCTACACCTTC	CAWTKTARYGYTF
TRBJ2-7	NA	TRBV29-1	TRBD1	TGCAGCGTTGGGACAGGGTTCCACGAGCAGTACTTC	CSVGTGFHEQYF
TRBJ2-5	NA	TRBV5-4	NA	TGTGCCAGCAGCCAGGGACTCGCAGAGACCCAGTACTTC	CASSQGLAETQYF
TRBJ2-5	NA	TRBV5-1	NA	TGCGCCAGCAGTTCGGGGGGCGTATCAGAGACCCAGTACTTC	CASSSGGVSETQYF
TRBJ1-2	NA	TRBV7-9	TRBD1	TGTGCCAGCAGCCCAACGGACAGGGGTTTCTATGGCTACACCTTC	CASSPTDRGFYGYTF
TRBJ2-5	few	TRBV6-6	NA	TGTGCCAGCAGCCCGACGGAGACCCAGTACTTC	CASSPTETQYF
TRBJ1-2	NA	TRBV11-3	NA	TGTGCCAGCAAGGGGGGTAACTATGGCTACACCTTC	CASKGGNYGYTF
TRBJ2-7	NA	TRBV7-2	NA	TGTGCCAGCAGCCTGAGAAGGGTCCACGAGCAGTACTTC	CASSLRRVHEQYF
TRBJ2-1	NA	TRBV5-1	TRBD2	TGCGCCAGCAGCGCGGGACTAGCGGGAAGGGATGAGCAGTTCTTC	CASSAGLAGRDEQFF
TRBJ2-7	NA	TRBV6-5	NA	TGTGCCAGCAGTTACTTCGGGGGTTTTACCGAGCAGTACTTC	CASSYFGGFTEQYF
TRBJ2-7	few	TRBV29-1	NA	TGCAGCGTTCAAGTCTCCTACGAGCAGTACTTC	CSVQVSYEQYF
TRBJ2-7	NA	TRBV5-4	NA	TGTGCCAGCAGCTTGAGCGGTTTGGACCCTGGATACGAGCAGTACTTC	CASSLSGLDPGYEQYF
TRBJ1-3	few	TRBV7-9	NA	TGTGCCAGCAGCTTGGGACGGGATGGAAACACCATATATTTT	CASSLGRDGNTIYF
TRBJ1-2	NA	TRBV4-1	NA	TGCGCCAGCAGCCAAGTTTCGGGGTCGCGCTATGGCTACACCTTC	CASSQVSGSRYGYTF